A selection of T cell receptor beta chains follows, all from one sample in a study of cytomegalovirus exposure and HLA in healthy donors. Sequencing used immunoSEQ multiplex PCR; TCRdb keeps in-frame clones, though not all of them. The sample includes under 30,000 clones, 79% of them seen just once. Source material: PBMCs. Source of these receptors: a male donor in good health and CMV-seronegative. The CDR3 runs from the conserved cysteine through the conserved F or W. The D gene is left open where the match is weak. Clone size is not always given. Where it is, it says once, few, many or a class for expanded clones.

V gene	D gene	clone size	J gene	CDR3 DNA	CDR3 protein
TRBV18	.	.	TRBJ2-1	TGTGCCAGCTCACCAAGGCAGGGTCCTAGCAATGAGCAGTTCTTC	CASSPRQGPSNEQFF
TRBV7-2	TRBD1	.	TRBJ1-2	TGTGCCAGCAACAGGGGTAGGACCGACTATGGCTACACCTTC	CASNRGRTDYGYTF
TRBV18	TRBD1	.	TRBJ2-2	TGTGCCAGCTCACCGCAGGGGGCCAACACCGGGGAGCTGTTTTTT	CASSPQGANTGELFF
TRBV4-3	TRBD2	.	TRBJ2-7	TGCGCCAGCAGCCCTTGGATGACTAGCGCCTACGAGCAGTACTTC	CASSPWMTSAYEQYF
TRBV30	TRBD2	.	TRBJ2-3	TGTGCCTGGAGAGGCCTAGCGGGAATTGATACGCAGTATTTT	CAWRGLAGIDTQYF
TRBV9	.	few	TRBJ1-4	TGTGCCAGCAGCGTAGGTGCAGGGAACGAAAAACTGTTTTTT	CASSVGAGNEKLFF
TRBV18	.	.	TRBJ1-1	TGTGCCAGCTCACCAGCGACAGTTGAAGCTTTCTTT	CASSPATVEAFF
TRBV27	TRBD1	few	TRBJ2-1	TGTGCCAGCAGTTTCAAGGGACAGGGGTCCTATGAGCAGTTCTTC	CASSFKGQGSYEQFF
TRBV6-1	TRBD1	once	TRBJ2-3	TGTGCCAGCATTCCCGGGACAGGCACAGATACGCAGTATTTT	CASIPGTGTDTQYF
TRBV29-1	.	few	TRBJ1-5	TGCAGCGGACGAGGGCCCTGGAATCAGCCCCAGCATTTT	CSGRGPWNQPQHF
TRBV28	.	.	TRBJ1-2	TGTGCCACATCTAACTCCGTTAACTATGGCTACACCTTC	CATSNSVNYGYTF
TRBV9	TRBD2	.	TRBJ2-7	TGTGCCAGCAGCGTAGTTTCTAGCGGGAGCTCCTACGAGCAGTACTTC	CASSVVSSGSSYEQYF
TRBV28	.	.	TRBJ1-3	TGTGCCAGCAGACCCTCCGTCGGAGGCCCTGGAAACACCATATATTTT	CASRPSVGGPGNTIYF
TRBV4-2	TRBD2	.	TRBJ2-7	TGTGCCAGCAGCCAAGCGGGGGGAATCTACGAGCAGTACTTC	CASSQAGGIYEQYF
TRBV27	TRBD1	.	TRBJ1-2	TGTGCCAGCAGACATGGACAGGGAAGAAACTATGGCTACACCTTC	CASRHGQGRNYGYTF
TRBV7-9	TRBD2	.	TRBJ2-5	TGTTCCAGCAGCCCGGAGTGGCTAGCGGGAACTAAAGAGACCCAGTACTTC	CSSSPEWLAGTKETQYF
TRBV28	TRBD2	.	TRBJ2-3	TGTGCCAGCAGGCCGACTAGCGGGAGCGGGGTATTTCGAGCGACAGATACGCAGTATTTT	CASRPTSGSGVFRATDTQYF
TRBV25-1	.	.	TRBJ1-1	TGTGCCAGCAGTGAGTTGGTGGTCAGACCAGGTGCGGCTTTCTTT	CASSELVVRPGAAFF
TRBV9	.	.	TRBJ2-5	TGTGCTTCTCGTAGACAACCGAAAGAGAAGCAGTACTTC	CASRRQPKEKQYF
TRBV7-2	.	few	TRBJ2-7	TGTGCCAGCAGCTTCCCGGGATGGAGCTCCTACGAGCAGTACTTC	CASSFPGWSSYEQYF
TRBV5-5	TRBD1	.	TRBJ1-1	TGTGCCAGCAGCTTTGGACAGGTGCACACTGAAGCTTTCTTT	CASSFGQVHTEAFF
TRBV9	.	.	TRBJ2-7	TGTGCCAGCAGCGCGGTTGGAGCTAGTTCCTACGAGCAGTACTTC	CASSAVGASSYEQYF
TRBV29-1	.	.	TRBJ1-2	TGCAGCGTTGGGGGCGGGGGCGACGCCCGGGGTGGCTACACCTTC	CSVGGGGDARGGYTF
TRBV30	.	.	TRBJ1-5	TGTGCCTGGAGCAGTGGGCAGGGAAATCCTAGCAATCAGCCCCAGCATTTT	CAWSSGQGNPSNQPQHF
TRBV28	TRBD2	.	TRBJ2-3	TGTGCCAGCAGAGGGGCTAGCGGGGTTGATACGCAGTATTTT	CASRGASGVDTQYF
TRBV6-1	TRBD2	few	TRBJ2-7	TGTGCCAGCAGTGAGGAGGGAGGGACGGCCTACGAGCAGTACTTC	CASSEEGGTAYEQYF
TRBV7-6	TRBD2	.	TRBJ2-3	TGTGCCAGCAGCGCTCTAGCGGGGGGTCCCACAGATACGCAGTATTTT	CASSALAGGPTDTQYF
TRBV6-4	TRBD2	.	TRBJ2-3	TGTGCCAGCAGTGACTCTAGCGGGGGCACAGATACGCAGTATTTT	CASSDSSGGTDTQYF
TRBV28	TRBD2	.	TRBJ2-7	TGTGCCAGCAGTACGGCGGGGGTGTCCGAGCAGTACTTC	CASSTAGVSEQYF